One sample yielded the 8 T cell receptor beta chains listed below, sequenced in a study of cytomegalovirus exposure and HLA in healthy donors. Vbeta (60) and Jbeta (13) primers were used in the PCR. Here immunoSEQ multiplex PCR was the method, and the copy in TCRdb shows in-frame clones only, minus some. The sample consists of about 110,000 clones, around 15% of them appearing once. Sequenced sample: PBMCs. Every receptor here comes from a female donor in good health and CMV-seronegative.

The table lists this clone with a few counts. CDR3 in amino acids: CASRPPEGQASYGYTF. The CDR3 DNA reads TGTGCCAGCAGGCCCCCTGAGGGACAGGCGTCCTATGGCTACACCTTC. This chain links TRBV7-9 with TRBJ1-2; TRBD1 matches 8 bases. The CDR3 sequence is 16 residues long. Germline-derived CDR1 and CDR2 are SEHNR and FQNEAQ (reference sequence). V lost 6 bases and J lost 4; bases outside the gene matches: 13. The complete variable domain, with remaining parts taken from reference TRBV7-9 and TRBJ1-2, reads DTGVSQNPRHKITKRGQNVTFRCDPISEHNRLYWYRQTLGQGPEFLTYFQNEAQLEKSRLLSDRFSAERPKGSFSTLEIQRTEQGDSAMYLCASRPPEGQASYGYTFGSGTRLTVV.

The V gene is TRBV5-6, the J gene TRBJ2-2; TRBD2 might be the D (5 bases). CDR3 length equals 13 residues. Germline lookup yields CDR1 SGHDT and CDR2 YYEEEE. The V gene lost 9 bases and the J gene lost 4 bases, with 13 bases spanning the gap. The CDR3 spells CATRRGATGELFF. The CDR3 DNA reads as TGTGCCACCAGACGGGGAGCCACCGGGGAGCTGTTTTTT.

V gene TRBV4-1 combines with J gene TRBJ2-1, with 12 bases fitting TRBD2. The CDR3 has 16 residues. Germline V gives CDR1 MGHRA, CDR2 YSYEKL. J was trimmed by 4 bases and V by 4 bases; bases with no gene match: 5. The CDR3 DNA reads TGCGCCAGCAGCCCCGGACTAGCGGGACGATACAATGAGCAGTTCTTC. Protein: CASSPGLAGRYNEQFF.

This clone was observed a few times. The chain links TRBV5-6 to TRBJ1-4; a weak D match, TRBD1 (5 bases). Between the trimmed V and J ends, which lost 4 bases and 7 bases, there was a span of 17 bases. The CDR3 has 15 amino acids. Germline V gives CDR1 SGHDT, CDR2 YYEEEE. In nucleotides, the CDR3 is TGTGCCAGCAGCCAGGTCAGGGTAGGACGTGAAAAACTGTTTTTT. Protein: CASSQVRVGREKLFF.

The V and J genes are TRBV10-3 and TRBJ2-3, with 10 bases matching TRBD2. J was trimmed by 7 bases and V by 4 bases; bases with no gene match: 17. This CDR3 is 18 amino acids long. The germline CDR1 and CDR2 sequences are ENHRY and SYGVKD. This CDR3 reads CAISVSSGERGGLNTQYF. For the CDR3, the DNA is TGTGCCATCAGTGTATCTTCCGGGGAGCGGGGGGGCCTGAATACGCAGTATTTT.

Concerning this clone itself: At one of its ends the junction is not consistent with the germline gene, which may arise from a read error. The sample contains more than one DNA sequence encoding this CDR3. V gene TRBV25-1 combines with J gene TRBJ1-4; D gene ambiguous. This CDR3 is built from 15 residues. In germline, CDR1 is MGHDK, CDR2 SYGVNS. CDR3 DNA sequence: TGTGCCAGCAGTGACGTCGGTTCTTCGAATGAAAAGCTGTTTTTT. Its translation is CASSDVGSSNEKLFF.

This clone has just a few counts. This sequence joins TRBV2 and TRBJ1-5; D perhaps matches TRBD1 (5 bases). The germline V gene has CDR1 SNHLY and CDR2 FYNNEI. This CDR3 region has 13 residues. V gave up 4 bases and J gave up 2 bases, with 6 bases separating them. The CDR3 is CASSVGGNQPQHF. CDR3 DNA: TGTGCCAGCAGTGTAGGGGGCAATCAGCCCCAGCATTTT.

There are a few counts of this clone. The chain joins TRBV7-3 to TRBJ2-1; 10 bases are shared with TRBD2. CDR3 size: 16 residues. With V trimmed by 0 bases and J by 8 bases, 7 bases remained unmatched. The germline gives CDR1 SGHTA, CDR2 FQGTGA. CDR3 DNA: TGTGCCAGCAGCTTAACTAGCCTAGCGGGAGTGGATGAGCAGTTCTTC. It codes for CASSLTSLAGVDEQFF.